This T cell receptor (beta chain) was captured by sequencing in a study of OX40 agonist ivuxolimab in advanced cancers. Study in general: Patients with prior anti-PD-1, anti-PD-L1 or anti-CTLA-4 therapy were eligible; 40% had some.

This clone came up a few times. Measured with immunoSEQ multiplex PCR; TCRdb has only the in-frame clones, and not every one. Of approximately 69,000 clones in the sample, 80% to 85% were seen once. Exclusion applied to patients with autoimmune disease history or systemic immunosuppression. Germline V lookup: CDR1 MNHEY, CDR2 SVGAGI. CDR3 length: 13 residues. V was cut by 6 bases and J by 13 bases, with 22 bases left in between. The chain is built from TRBV6-5 and TRBJ2-7; D perhaps matches TRBD1 (7 bases). The source of this sequence is an adult with an advanced solid tumor such as melanoma, head and neck, liver or kidney cancer. The input for sequencing was CD4+ or CD8+ T cells sorted from blood, taken in a trial of the OX40 agonist ivuxolimab. The CDR3 is CASSTETGRSVYF. CDR3 nucleotides: TGTGCCAGCAGCACCGAGACAGGGAGGTCGGTTTACTTC.